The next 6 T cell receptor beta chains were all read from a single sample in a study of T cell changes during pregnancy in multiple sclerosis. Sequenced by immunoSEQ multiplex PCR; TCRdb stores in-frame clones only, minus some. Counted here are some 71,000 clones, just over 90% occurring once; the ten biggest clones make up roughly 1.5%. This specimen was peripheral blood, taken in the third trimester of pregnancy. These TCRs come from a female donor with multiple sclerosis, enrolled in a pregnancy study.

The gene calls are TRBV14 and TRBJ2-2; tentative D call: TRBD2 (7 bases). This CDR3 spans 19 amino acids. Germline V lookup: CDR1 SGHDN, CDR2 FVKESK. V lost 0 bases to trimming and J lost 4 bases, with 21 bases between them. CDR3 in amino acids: CASSQDIAGAGGITGELFF. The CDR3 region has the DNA TGTGCCAGCAGCCAAGATATCGCGGGGGCCGGGGGGATCACCGGGGAGCTGTTTTTT.

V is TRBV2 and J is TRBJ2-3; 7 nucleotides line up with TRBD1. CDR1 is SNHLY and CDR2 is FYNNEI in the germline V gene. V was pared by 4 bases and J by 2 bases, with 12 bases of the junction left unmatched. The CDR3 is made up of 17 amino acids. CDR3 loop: CASSVWQGQPLTDTQYF. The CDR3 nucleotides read TGTGCCAGCAGTGTGTGGCAGGGACAGCCTCTCACAGATACGCAGTATTTT. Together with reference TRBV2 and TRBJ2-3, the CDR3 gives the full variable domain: EPEVTQTPSHQVTQMGQEVILRCVPISNHLYFYWYRQILGQKVEFLVSFYNNEISEKSEIFDDQFSVERPDGSNFTLKIRSTKLEDSAMYFCASSVWQGQPLTDTQYFGPGTRLTVL.

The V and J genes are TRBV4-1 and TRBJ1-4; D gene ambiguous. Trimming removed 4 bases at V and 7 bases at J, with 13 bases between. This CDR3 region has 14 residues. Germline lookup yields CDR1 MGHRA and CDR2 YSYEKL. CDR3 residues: CASSLRRGAEKLFF. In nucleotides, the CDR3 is TGCGCCAGCAGCCTAAGACGGGGTGCTGAAAAACTGTTTTTT.

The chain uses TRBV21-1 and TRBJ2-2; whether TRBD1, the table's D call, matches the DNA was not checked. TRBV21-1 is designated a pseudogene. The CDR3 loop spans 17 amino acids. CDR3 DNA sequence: TGTGCCAGCAGCAAAGCCGGGGACACCTCGAACACCGGGGAGCTGTTTTTT. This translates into CASSKAGDTSNTGELFF.

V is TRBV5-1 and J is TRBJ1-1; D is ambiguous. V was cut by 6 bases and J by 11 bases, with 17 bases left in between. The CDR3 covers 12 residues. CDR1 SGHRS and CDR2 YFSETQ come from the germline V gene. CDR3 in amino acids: CASKLEVGEAFF. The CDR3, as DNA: TGCGCCAGCAAACTTGAGGTCGGGGAGGCTTTCTTT.

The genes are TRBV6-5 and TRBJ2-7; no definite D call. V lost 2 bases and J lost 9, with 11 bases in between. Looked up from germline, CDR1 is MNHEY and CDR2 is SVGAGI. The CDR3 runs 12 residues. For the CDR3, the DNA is TGTGCCAGCAGTTACAAAGGCGGTGTGCAGTACTTC. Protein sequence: CASSYKGGVQYF.